Detailed here is one TCR beta chain. What it binds is not known. The record originates from a study of PD-1 blockade in classical Hodgkin lymphoma. Broader study findings: Those starting nivolumab under 1 year post-ASCT were excluded. By C4D1, diversity of CD4+ TCRs had risen significantly, whereas that of CD8+ TCRs had not. Reported findings placed baseline TCR diversity lower in newly diagnosed patients (compared with healthy donors). Similar baseline diversity was found in complete responders and newly diagnosed patients.

From germline, CDR1 is SGHAT and CDR2 FQNNGV. This CDR3 is 12 amino acids long. V lost 0 bases, J lost 6 bases, and 5 bases lay in between. As for time point: cycle 4 day 1 (C4D1), after less than 7 weeks of nivolumab. No patient escaped relapse after autologous stem cell transplantation, and brentuximab vedotin exposure varied. Assay: immunoSEQ multiplex PCR; the TCRdb copy retains only in-frame clones and omits some. The repertoire has fewer than 55,000 clones, nearly 80% of them found once; the top ten carry under 20%. Here the sequenced sample was peripheral blood mononuclear cells (PBMCs), taken before the fourth cycle of nivolumab. This TCR was sampled from a human donor with classical Hodgkin lymphoma. This chain links TRBV11-2 with TRBJ1-1; D not resolved. CDR3 protein: CASSLEGPEAFF. CDR3 nucleotide sequence: TGTGCCAGCAGCTTAGAGGGTCCTGAAGCTTTCTTT.